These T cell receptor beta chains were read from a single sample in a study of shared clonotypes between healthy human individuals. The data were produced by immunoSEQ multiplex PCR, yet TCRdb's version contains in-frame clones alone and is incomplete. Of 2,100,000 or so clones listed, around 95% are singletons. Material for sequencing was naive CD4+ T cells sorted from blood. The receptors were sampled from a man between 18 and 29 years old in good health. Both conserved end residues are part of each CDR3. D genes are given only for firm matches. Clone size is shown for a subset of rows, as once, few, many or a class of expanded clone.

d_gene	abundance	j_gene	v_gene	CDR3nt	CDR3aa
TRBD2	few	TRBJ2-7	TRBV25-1	TGTGCCAGCAGTGGTCCTAGCGGGAGTTCCTACGAGCAGTACTTC	CASSGPSGSSYEQYF
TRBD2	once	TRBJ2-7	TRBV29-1	TGCAGCGTTGCGAGCGGGGGCGACGAGCAGTACTTC	CSVASGGDEQYF
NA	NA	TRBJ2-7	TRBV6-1	TGTGCCAGCAGTGACTACGTTAGATCCTACGAGCAGTACTTC	CASSDYVRSYEQYF
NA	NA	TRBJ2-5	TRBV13	TGTGCCAGCAGCTCACGACTGTTGGCCGAGACCCAGTACTTC	CASSSRLLAETQYF
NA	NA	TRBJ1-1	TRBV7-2	TGTGCCAGCAGCTTGGGACGGGCTTTCTTT	CASSLGRAFF
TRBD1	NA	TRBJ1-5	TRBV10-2	TGCGCCAGCACGGGACAGGGGTATCAGCCCCAGCATTTT	CASTGQGYQPQHF
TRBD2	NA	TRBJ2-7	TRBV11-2	TGTGCCAGCAGCTTAGAACTAGCGGGGGCCTGGGACGAGCAGTACTTC	CASSLELAGAWDEQYF
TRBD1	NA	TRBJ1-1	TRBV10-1	TGCGCCAGCAGTGGAGGACAGGTGAACACTGAAGCTTTCTTT	CASSGGQVNTEAFF
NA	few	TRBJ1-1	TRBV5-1	TGCGCCAGCAGCTTGGCCCAGGGAGGGACTGAAGCTTTCTTT	CASSLAQGGTEAFF
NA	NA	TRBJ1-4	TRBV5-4	TGTGCCAGCAGCTTGCGGCAGACCGGCGAAAAACTGTTTTTT	CASSLRQTGEKLFF
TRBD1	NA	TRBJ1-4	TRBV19	TGTGCCAGTAGACTTGGGACAGTTAATGAAAAACTGTTTTTT	CASRLGTVNEKLFF
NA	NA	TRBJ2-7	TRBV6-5	TGTGCCAGCAGTTCCGGCCCGAGCTCCTACGAGCAGTACTTC	CASSSGPSSYEQYF
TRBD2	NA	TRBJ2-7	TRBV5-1	TGCGCCAGCAGCTTCAACGGGAGGGCGGTCTACGAGCAGTACTTC	CASSFNGRAVYEQYF
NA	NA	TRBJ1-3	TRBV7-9	TGTGCCAGCAGCTCTCGGACGGAGGCTACAAACACCATATATTTT	CASSSRTEATNTIYF
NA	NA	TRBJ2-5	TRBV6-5	TGTGCCAGCAGTCGCGGAGGAGAGACCCAGTACTTC	CASSRGGETQYF
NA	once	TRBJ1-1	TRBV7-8	TGTGCCAGCAGCTTAGGTTTCCCGGGGATGAACACTGAAGCTTTCTTT	CASSLGFPGMNTEAFF
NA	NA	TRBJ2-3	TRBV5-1	TGCGCCAGCAGCTTGGCGGGTAACACAGATACGCAGTATTTT	CASSLAGNTDTQYF
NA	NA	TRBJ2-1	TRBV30	TGTGCCTGGAGTGTACGAAGCGGTTCCTACAATGAGCAGTTCTTC	CAWSVRSGSYNEQFF
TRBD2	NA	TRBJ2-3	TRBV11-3	TGTGCCAGCAGCCCTGACGGTGCCGGGAGGCCAGATACGCAGTATTTT	CASSPDGAGRPDTQYF
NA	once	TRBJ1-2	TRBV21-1	TGTGCCAGCAGCATCAGCTATGGCTACACCTTC	CASSISYGYTF
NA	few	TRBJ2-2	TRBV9	TGTGCCAGCAGCTCTAACACCGGGGAGCTGTTTTTT	CASSSNTGELFF
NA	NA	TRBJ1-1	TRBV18	TGTGCCGGGGGCGGGGGAAAAAACACTGAAGCTTTCTTT	CAGGGGKNTEAFF
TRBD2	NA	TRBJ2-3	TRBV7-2	TGTGCCAGCAGCCCCGGGACTAGCGGGAGAACAGATACGCAGTATTTT	CASSPGTSGRTDTQYF
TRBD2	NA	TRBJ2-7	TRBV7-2	TGTGCCAGCAGCTTAACGGGACTAGCGGGAGGTTACTACGAGCAGTACTTC	CASSLTGLAGGYYEQYF
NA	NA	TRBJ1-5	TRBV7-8	TGTGCCAGCAGCGTAGACAGGAGAAATCAGCCCCAGCATTTT	CASSVDRRNQPQHF
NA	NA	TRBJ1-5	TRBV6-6	TGTGCCAGCAGTTACGGTCACCATAGCAATCAGCCCCAGCATTTT	CASSYGHHSNQPQHF
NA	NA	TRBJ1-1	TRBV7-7	TGTGCTAGCAGTTTAGACAGGAACACTGAAGCTTTCTTT	CASSLDRNTEAFF
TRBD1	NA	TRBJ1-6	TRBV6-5	TGTGCCAGCAGTTACTTGTCACAGGGGCATAATTCACCCCTCCACTTT	CASSYLSQGHNSPLHF
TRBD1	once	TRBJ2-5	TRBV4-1	TGCGCCAGCAGCCACTGGGACAGCCTTGAAAGAAGGACCCAGTACTTC	CASSHWDSLERRTQYF
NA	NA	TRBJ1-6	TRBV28	TGTGCCAGCAGTTTAGGAGGGCGGGATAATTCACCCCTCCACTTT	CASSLGGRDNSPLHF
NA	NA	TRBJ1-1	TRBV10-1	TGCGCCAGCAGGAGGACGGAGAACACTGAAGCTTTCTTT	CASRRTENTEAFF
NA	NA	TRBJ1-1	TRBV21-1	TGTGCCAGGGGAGTTCCCTACACTGAAGCTTTCTTT	CARGVPYTEAFF
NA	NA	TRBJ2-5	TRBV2	TGTGCCAGCAGTGAGGAGGGGGAGACCCAGTACTTC	CASSEEGETQYF
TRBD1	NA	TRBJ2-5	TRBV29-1	TGCAGCGTTGACTGGACAGGCTCCCAAGAGACCCAGTACTTC	CSVDWTGSQETQYF
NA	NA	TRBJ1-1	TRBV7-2	TGTGCCAGCAGCTTTTTGCGATCGATGAACACTGAAGCTTTCTTT	CASSFLRSMNTEAFF
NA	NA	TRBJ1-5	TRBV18	TGTGCCAGCTCACCACAGGGGAATCAGCCCCAGCATTTT	CASSPQGNQPQHF
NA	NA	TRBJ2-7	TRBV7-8	TGTGCCAGCAGCTTAGTGTCCGGTCCCTACGAGCAGTACTTC	CASSLVSGPYEQYF
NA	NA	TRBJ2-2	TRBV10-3	TGTGCCATCAGTGGCGGGACATCTATTGATGCCGGGGAGCTGTTTTTT	CAISGGTSIDAGELFF
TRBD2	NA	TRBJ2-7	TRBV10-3	TGTGCCATCAGTGAGTCGGCTAGCGGGGTGGGGGAGCAGTACTTC	CAISESASGVGEQYF
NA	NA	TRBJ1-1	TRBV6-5	TGTGCCAGCAGCAGAACAGGTCCCACTGAAGCTTTCTTT	CASSRTGPTEAFF